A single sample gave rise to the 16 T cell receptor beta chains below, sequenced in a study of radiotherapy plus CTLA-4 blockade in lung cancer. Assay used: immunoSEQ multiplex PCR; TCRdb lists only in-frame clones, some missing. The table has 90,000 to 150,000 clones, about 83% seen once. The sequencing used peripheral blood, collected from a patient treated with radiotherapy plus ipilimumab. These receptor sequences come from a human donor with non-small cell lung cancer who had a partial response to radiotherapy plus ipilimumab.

CDR3: CASSEDRDSYGYTF. The CDR3 DNA reads as TGTGCCAGCAGTGAAGACCGGGACAGCTATGGCTACACCTTC. The chain joins TRBV6-1 to TRBJ1-2; the match to TRBD1 covers 7 bases. Germline V gene lookup returns CDR1 MNHNS and CDR2 SASEGT. J was trimmed by 4 bases and V by 1 base; bases with no gene match: 3. This CDR3 spans 14 amino acids.

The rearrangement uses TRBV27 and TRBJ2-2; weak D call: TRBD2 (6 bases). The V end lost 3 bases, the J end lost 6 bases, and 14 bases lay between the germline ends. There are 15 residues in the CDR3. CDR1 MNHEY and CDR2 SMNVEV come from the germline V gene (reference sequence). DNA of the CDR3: TGTGCCAGCAGTTTTGGGGGGATTGTGGCCGGGGAGCTGTTTTTT. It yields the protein CASSFGGIVAGELFF.

The CDR3 is CASSPAYSNQPQHF. The CDR3 DNA reads TGTGCCAGCTCACCGGCATATAGCAATCAGCCCCAGCATTTT. This sequence joins TRBV18 and TRBJ1-5, with D uncertain. CDR1 and CDR2 (germline): KGHSH, LQKENI. Between the trimmed V and J ends, which lost 3 bases and 0 bases, there was a span of 6 bases. The CDR3 length is 14 residues.

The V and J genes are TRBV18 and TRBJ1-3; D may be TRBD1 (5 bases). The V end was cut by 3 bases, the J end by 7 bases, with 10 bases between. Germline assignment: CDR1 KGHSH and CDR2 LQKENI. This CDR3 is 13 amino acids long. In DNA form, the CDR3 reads TGTGCCAGCTCACCCGCGAAGGGGAACACCATATATTTT. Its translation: CASSPAKGNTIYF.

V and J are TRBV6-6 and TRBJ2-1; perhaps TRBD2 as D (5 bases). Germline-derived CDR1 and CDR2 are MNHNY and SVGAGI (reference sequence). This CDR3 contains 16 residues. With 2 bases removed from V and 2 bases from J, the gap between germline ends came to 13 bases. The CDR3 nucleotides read TGTGCCAGCAGTTACCTTGAGGGAGCCCCCTACAATGAGCAGTTCTTC. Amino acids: CASSYLEGAPYNEQFF.

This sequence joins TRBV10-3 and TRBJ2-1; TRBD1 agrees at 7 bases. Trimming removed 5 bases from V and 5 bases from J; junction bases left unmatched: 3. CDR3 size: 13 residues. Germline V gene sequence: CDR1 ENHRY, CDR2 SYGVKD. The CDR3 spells CAISPGTDNEQFF. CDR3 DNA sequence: TGTGCCATCAGTCCCGGGACAGACAATGAGCAGTTCTTC.

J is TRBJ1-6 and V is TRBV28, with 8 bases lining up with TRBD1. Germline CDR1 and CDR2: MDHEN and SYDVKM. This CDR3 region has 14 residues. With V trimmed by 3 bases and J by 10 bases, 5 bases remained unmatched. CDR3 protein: CASSFKTGDSPLHF. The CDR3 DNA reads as TGTGCCAGCAGTTTTAAGACAGGGGACTCACCCCTCCACTTT.

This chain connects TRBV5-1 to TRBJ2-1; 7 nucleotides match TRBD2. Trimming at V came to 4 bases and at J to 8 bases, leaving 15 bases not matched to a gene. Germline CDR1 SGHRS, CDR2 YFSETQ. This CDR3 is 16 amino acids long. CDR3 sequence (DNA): TGCGCCAGCAGCATCGGACTAGTTCTTAGTAGCGATGAGCAGTTCTTC. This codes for CASSIGLVLSSDEQFF. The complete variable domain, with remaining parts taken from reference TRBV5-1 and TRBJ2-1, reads KAGVTQTPRYLIKTRGQQVTLSCSPISGHRSVSWYQQTPGQGLQFLFEYFSETQRNKGNFPGRFSGRQFSNSRSEMNVSTLELGDSALYLCASSIGLVLSSDEQFFGPGTRLTVL.

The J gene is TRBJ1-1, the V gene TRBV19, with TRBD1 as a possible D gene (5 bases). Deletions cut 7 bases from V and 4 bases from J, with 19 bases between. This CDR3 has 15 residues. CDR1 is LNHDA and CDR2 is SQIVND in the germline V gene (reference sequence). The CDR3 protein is CASINYSGGVTEAFF. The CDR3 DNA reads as TGTGCCAGTATTAACTACAGCGGAGGGGTCACTGAAGCTTTCTTT.

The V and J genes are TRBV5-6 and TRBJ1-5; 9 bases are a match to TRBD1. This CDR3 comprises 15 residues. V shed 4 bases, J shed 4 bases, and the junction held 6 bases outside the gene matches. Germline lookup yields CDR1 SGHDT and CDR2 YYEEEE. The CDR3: CASSRRGQGNQPQHF. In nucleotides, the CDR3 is TGTGCCAGCAGCCGCCGGGGACAGGGTAATCAGCCCCAGCATTTT.

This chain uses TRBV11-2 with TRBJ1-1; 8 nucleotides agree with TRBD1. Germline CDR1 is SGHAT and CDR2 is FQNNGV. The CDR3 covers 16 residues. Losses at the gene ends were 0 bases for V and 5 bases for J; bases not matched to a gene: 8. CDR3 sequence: CASSLDGTGFGTEAFF. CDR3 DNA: TGTGCCAGCAGCTTAGATGGGACAGGATTCGGTACTGAAGCTTTCTTT.

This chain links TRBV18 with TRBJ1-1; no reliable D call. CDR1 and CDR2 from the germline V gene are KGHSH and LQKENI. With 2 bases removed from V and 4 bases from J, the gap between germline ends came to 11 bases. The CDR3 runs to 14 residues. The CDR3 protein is CASSPGQVGTEAFF. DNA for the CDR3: TGTGCCAGCTCACCAGGGCAGGTGGGCACTGAAGCTTTCTTT.

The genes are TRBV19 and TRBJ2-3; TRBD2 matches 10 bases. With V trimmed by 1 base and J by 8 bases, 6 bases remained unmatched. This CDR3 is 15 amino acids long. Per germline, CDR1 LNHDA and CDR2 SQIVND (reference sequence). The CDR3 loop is CASSIGLASGSTQYF. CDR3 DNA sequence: TGTGCCAGTAGTATAGGATTGGCTAGCGGGAGTACGCAGTATTTT.

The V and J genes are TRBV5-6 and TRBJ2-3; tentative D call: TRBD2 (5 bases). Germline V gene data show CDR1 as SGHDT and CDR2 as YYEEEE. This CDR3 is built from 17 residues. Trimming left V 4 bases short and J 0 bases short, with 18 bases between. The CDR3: CASSLNGGESSTDTQYF. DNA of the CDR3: TGTGCCAGCAGCCTCAATGGAGGTGAATCTAGCACAGATACGCAGTATTTT.

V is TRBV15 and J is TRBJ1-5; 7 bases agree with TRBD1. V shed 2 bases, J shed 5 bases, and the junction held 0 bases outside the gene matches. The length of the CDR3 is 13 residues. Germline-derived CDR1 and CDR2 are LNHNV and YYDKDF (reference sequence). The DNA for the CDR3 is TGTGCCACCAGCAGACAGGGGGATCAGCCCCAGCATTTT. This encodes CATSRQGDQPQHF.

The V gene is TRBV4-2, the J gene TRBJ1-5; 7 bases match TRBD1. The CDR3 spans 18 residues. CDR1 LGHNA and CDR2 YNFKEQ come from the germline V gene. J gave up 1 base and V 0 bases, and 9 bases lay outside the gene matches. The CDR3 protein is CASSQDTRQGVSNQPQHF. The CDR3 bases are TGTGCCAGCAGCCAAGATACGCGACAGGGTGTCAGCAATCAGCCCCAGCATTTT.